Following are 9 T cell receptor beta chains from one sample sequenced in a study of CD8 T cells in ankylosing spondylitis. A single record per CDR3 protein comes from TCRdb applying MiXCR to the 5' RACE reads. The sample consists of 250,000 to 350,000 distinct CDR3 sequences, less than 25% of them appearing once. The specimen sequenced was blood, either unsorted or a sorted T cell fraction (not recorded which). The source of these receptors is a female donor with ankylosing spondylitis or in good health (not recorded which).

The V gene is TRBV20-1, the J gene TRBJ2-5; 11 bases line up with TRBD2. V gave up 3 bases and J gave up 7 bases; unmatched junction bases: 7. The germline V gene encodes CDR1 DFQATT and CDR2 SNEGSKA (reference sequence). This CDR3 comprises 14 residues. CDR3 bases: TGCAGTGCTAGTCCGGGACTAGCGGCAGGGACCCAGTACTTC. Its translation is CSASPGLAAGTQYF.

This clonotype was counted a few times. The V and J genes are TRBV6-2 or TRBV6-3 and TRBJ2-7; 14 bases align to TRBD2. This CDR3 region has 16 residues. Trimming at V came to 10 bases and at J to 1 base, leaving 9 bases not matched to a gene. Germline CDR1 MNHEY, CDR2 SVGEGT. The CDR3 DNA sequence: TGTGCCACCTGGACTAGCGGGAGGATTAATTCCTACGAGCAGTACTTC. Translating gives CATWTSGRINSYEQYF.

J is TRBJ1-5 and V is TRBV12-3 or TRBV12-4; D gene uncertain. V shed 6 bases and J shed 5 bases, with 14 bases lying between them. This CDR3 contains 14 residues. The CDR3 region is CASSRRPGHQPQHF. CDR3 nucleotides: TGTGCCAGCAGCCGACGCCCGGGTCATCAGCCCCAGCATTTT.

This chain connects TRBV7-9 to TRBJ2-3; the match to TRBD2 covers 10 bases. The CDR3 extends over 16 amino acids. CDR1 and CDR2 (germline): SEHNR, FQNEAQ (reference sequence). V gave up 5 bases and J gave up 2 bases; unmatched junction bases: 7. The CDR3 region is CASSLRSGRVTDTQYF. CDR3 in DNA: TGTGCCAGCAGCCTCAGAAGCGGGAGGGTCACAGATACGCAGTATTTT. The variable domain in full, completed from reference TRBV7-9 and TRBJ2-3, reads DTGVSQNPRHKITKRGQNVTFRCDPISEHNRLYWYRQTLGQGPEFLTYFQNEAQLEKSRLLSDRFSAERPKGSFSTLEIQRTEQGDSAMYLCASSLRSGRVTDTQYFGPGTRLTVL.

This clonotype was detected many times. The chain uses TRBV30 and TRBJ2-5; D possibly uses TRBD1 or TRBD2 (6 bases each). Germline-derived CDR1 and CDR2 are GTSNPN and SVGIG (reference sequence). The V end was cut by 0 bases, the J end by 5 bases, with 13 bases between. This CDR3 spans 14 amino acids. CDR3 nucleotide sequence: TGTGCCTGGAGTGTATCGGGGGCCGGGGAGACCCAGTACTTC. It translates to CAWSVSGAGETQYF.

The V gene is TRBV2, the J gene TRBJ2-1; D might be TRBD1 (6 bases). The V gene lost 3 bases and the J gene lost 7 bases, with 16 bases spanning the gap. CDR1 is SNHLY, CDR2 FYNNEI, per germline. The CDR3 totals 15 residues. CDR3 nucleotides: TGTGCCAGCAGTGAGAAAACAGGGAGTGGGAATGAGCAGTTCTTC. It translates to CASSEKTGSGNEQFF. Combining the CDR3 with reference TRBV2 and TRBJ2-1 gives the whole variable domain EPEVTQTPSHQVTQMGQEVILRCVPISNHLYFYWYRQILGQKVEFLVSFYNNEISEKSEIFDDQFSVERPDGSNFTLKIRSTKLEDSAMYFCASSEKTGSGNEQFFGPGTRLTVL.

This clonotype occurred a few times. DNA for the CDR3: TGTGCCAGCAGTACCGACAGGGGATACAGCTACGAGCAGTACTTC. Amino acids: CASSTDRGYSYEQYF. The chain employs TRBV6-5 and TRBJ2-7; 8 bases are shared with TRBD1. The junction had 9 bases not matched to a gene; V was cut back by 5 bases and J by 3 bases. Germline V gene lookup returns CDR1 MNHEY and CDR2 SVGAGI. This CDR3 has 15 amino acids.

This clonotype was seen repeatedly, ten times or more. The CDR3 reads CASSRQTYTEAFF. CDR3 in DNA: TGTGCCAGCAGCCGACAGACTTACACTGAAGCTTTCTTT. V and J are TRBV12-3 or TRBV12-4 and TRBJ1-1; D is perhaps TRBD1 (5 bases). This CDR3 has 13 amino acids. V was shortened by 6 bases and J by 3 bases, with 11 bases between the two germline ends.

V and J are TRBV6-6 and TRBJ2-7, with no clear D. The ends were cut back, 10 bases at V and 3 bases at J, with 16 bases in the middle. The CDR3 sequence is 13 residues long. Germline CDR1 and CDR2: MNHNY and SVGAGI (reference sequence). The CDR3 region is CATLPNTNYEQYF. In DNA, the CDR3 is TGTGCCACCCTCCCAAACACCAACTACGAGCAGTACTTC.